The text below deals with one TCR beta chain. Its antigen is as yet unknown. The time point was: week 23, last vaccination. Every single dose of the vaccine, 300 ug of mutant IDH1 20-mer peptide, came with topical imiquimod. This specimen comes from a study of a mutant IDH1 vaccine in newly diagnosed glioma. Study context: Vaccination was launched 4-6 weeks after radiotherapy alone, or with temozolomide cycles. Treatment recipients were approximately 62% male and around 40% female, and their mean age was about 39 years. Earlier care involved radiotherapy, temozolomide, or both, and the majority received both.

Measured with immunoSEQ multiplex PCR; TCRdb has only the in-frame clones, and not every one. Of roughly 76,000 clones in the sample, approximately 85% were seen once. Trimming cost V 7 bases and J 5 bases; bases outside gene matches: 17. Germline V CDR1 and CDR2: SQVTM, ANQGSEA. The CDR3 loop spans 18 amino acids. The chain joins TRBV29-1 to TRBJ2-2, with 12 bases lining up with TRBD2. Sequences were derived from PBMCs, sampled from a glioma patient whose treatment included an IDH1 peptide vaccine. This sequence was found in a young man with glioma. Some clones in this sample may be carry-over from other donors' samples. The CDR3 region is CSAGPRASGGAETGELFF. For the CDR3, the DNA is TGCAGCGCCGGGCCTCGGGCTAGCGGGGGGGCCGAGACCGGGGAGCTGTTTTTT.